A single sample is the source of the 19 T cell receptor beta chains below, sequenced in a study of chemoradiotherapy in HPV16-positive cancers (dated by TCRdb to 2022 to 2024). Library creation used the immunoSEQ multiplex PCR assay. TCRdb obtained this table from immuneACCESS and retained in-frame rearrangements with V and J assigned. These tables miss some clones; where compared with another copy, unresolved V genes account for less than half of the shortfall, and the remainder is unexplained. The sample table lists some 32,000 clones, 80% to 90% of them with a count of one. The ten largest clones represent 2.5% to 3.5% of the sample. The sequencing here drew on blood, taken from a patient who underwent chemoradiotherapy. These receptor sequences come from a human donor with HPV-associated anogenital cancer.

V is TRBV6-5 and J is TRBJ1-2; 9 bases line up with TRBD1. Germline V gene sequence: CDR1 MNHEY, CDR2 SVGAGI. V was pared by 6 bases and J by 7 bases, with 6 bases of the junction left unmatched. This CDR3 is built from 13 residues. The CDR3, as DNA: TGTGCCAGCAGGCTCGGGACAGGGATTGGCTACACCTTC. Residues: CASRLGTGIGYTF.

This chain links TRBV4-3 with TRBJ1-3; 9 bases are a match to TRBD1. V was clipped by 1 base and J by 4 bases; unmatched bases: 2. The CDR3 consists of 15 residues. Germline values: CDR1 LGHNA, CDR2 YSLEER. CDR3 bases: TGCGCCAGCAGCCAAGGGGACAGGGTCGGAAACACCATATATTTT. This codes for CASSQGDRVGNTIYF.

V is TRBV4-1 and J is TRBJ2-3; 12 nucleotides agree with TRBD2. Germline loops: CDR1 MGHRA, CDR2 YSYEKL. This CDR3 comprises 18 residues. Trimming took 1 base from V and 6 from J; bases not matched to a gene: 11. The CDR3: CASSQGAASGRVRDTQYF. CDR3 nucleotide sequence: TGCGCCAGCAGCCAAGGAGCGGCTAGCGGGAGGGTCCGGGATACGCAGTATTTT.

This clone was seen only a few times. The chain couples TRBV19 to TRBJ1-5; D is ambiguous. V was pared by 3 bases and J by 0 bases, with 9 bases between. CDR3 size: 15 residues. Germline V gene lookup returns CDR1 LNHDA and CDR2 SQIVND (reference sequence). This CDR3 reads CASSIPPFSNQPQHF. The CDR3 DNA reads TGTGCCAGTAGTATCCCACCATTTAGCAATCAGCCCCAGCATTTT.

In this sample, this clone turned up once. V and J are TRBV9 and TRBJ2-2; a weak D match, TRBD2 (6 bases). Per the germline V gene, CDR1 is SGDLS and CDR2 is YYNGEE. Trimming took off 4 bases at V and 5 bases at J, with 12 bases between the two ends. The CDR3 runs to 14 residues. CDR3 loop: CASSTGGETGELFF. CDR3 sequence (DNA): TGTGCCAGCAGCACCGGAGGGGAGACCGGGGAGCTGTTTTTT.

V gene TRBV4-1 combines with J gene TRBJ2-5, with no clear D. V lost 0 bases, J lost 5 bases, and 7 bases lay in between. The CDR3 totals 13 residues. The V gene's germline CDR1 is MGHRA and CDR2 YSYEKL. CDR3 sequence reads: CASSQEREETQYF. CDR3 nucleotides: TGCGCCAGCAGCCAAGAAAGAGAGGAGACCCAGTACTTC.

The chain has TRBV18 and TRBJ2-3; possible D gene TRBD1, 5 bases. The germline V gene encodes CDR1 KGHSH and CDR2 LQKENI. The CDR3 extends over 16 amino acids. V shed 0 bases and J shed 6 bases, with 16 bases lying between them. CDR3 region: CASSPPTPRVSDTQYF. CDR3 DNA: TGTGCCAGCTCACCACCTACCCCCAGGGTTAGTGATACGCAGTATTTT.

The chain links TRBV5-1 to TRBJ1-4; D unclear. There are 14 residues in the CDR3. Germline CDR1 and CDR2: SGHRS and YFSETQ. Trimming shortened V by 4 bases and J by 3 bases, and 10 bases separated the two germline ends. The CDR3 DNA follows: TGCGCCAGCAGCCCGGGAGGGTCTAATGAAAAACTGTTTTTT. Translating it yields CASSPGGSNEKLFF. The entire variable domain, with the rest obtained from reference TRBV5-1 and TRBJ1-4, is as follows: KAGVTQTPRYLIKTRGQQVTLSCSPISGHRSVSWYQQTPGQGLQFLFEYFSETQRNKGNFPGRFSGRQFSNSRSEMNVSTLELGDSALYLCASSPGGSNEKLFFGSGTQLSVL.

This clone has a handful of counts. The genes are TRBV2 and TRBJ1-2, with 7 bases matching TRBD1. The length of the CDR3 is 14 residues. Losses at the gene ends were 4 bases for V and 8 bases for J; bases not matched to a gene: 10. Germline loops: CDR1 SNHLY, CDR2 FYNNEI. The CDR3 DNA reads TGTGCCAGCAGTGTAGGGGGCGCGGGAATCGGCTACACCTTC. Translation gives CASSVGGAGIGYTF.

DNA for the CDR3: TGTGCCAGCAGTGCTGGACTAGCGGGAGGAAATAATGAGCAGTTCTTC. Encoded protein: CASSAGLAGGNNEQFF. V is TRBV9 and J is TRBJ2-1; 14 bases agree with TRBD2. V was pared by 5 bases and J by 7 bases, with 8 bases of the junction left unmatched. CDR1 is SGDLS, CDR2 YYNGEE, per germline. CDR3 size: 16 residues.

J is TRBJ2-2 and V is TRBV7-9; 12 nucleotides agree with TRBD2. There are 19 residues in the CDR3. Germline lookup yields CDR1 SEHNR and CDR2 FQNEAQ (reference sequence). Unmatched junction bases numbered 12, after V lost 1 base and J lost 6 bases. CDR3 region: CASSLDIMMTSGRSGELFF. The DNA for the CDR3 is TGTGCCAGCAGCTTAGATATTATGATGACTAGCGGGAGATCCGGGGAGCTGTTTTTT. Supplemented by reference TRBV7-9 and TRBJ2-2, the full variable domain reads DTGVSQNPRHKITKRGQNVTFRCDPISEHNRLYWYRQTLGQGPEFLTYFQNEAQLEKSRLLSDRFSAERPKGSFSTLEIQRTEQGDSAMYLCASSLDIMMTSGRSGELFFGEGSRLTVL.

This sequence joins TRBV21-1 and TRBJ1-1. TRBV21-1 is flagged as a pseudogene. There are 18 residues in the CDR3. CDR3 sequence: CASSVRMGVDTGLPEAFF. The CDR3 DNA sequence: TGTGCCAGCAGCGTTCGGATGGGAGTAGATACCGGGCTTCCTGAAGCTTTCTTT.

CDR3 in amino acids: CASSLGEAGSAPYNEQFF. The DNA for the CDR3 is TGTGCCAGCAGCTTAGGCGAGGCGGGCAGCGCCCCTTACAATGAGCAGTTCTTC. This chain uses TRBV7-8 with TRBJ2-1; tentative D call: TRBD2 (5 bases). Germline V lookup: CDR1 SGHVS, CDR2 FQNEAQ. V lost 1 base, J lost 4 bases, and 20 bases lay in between. This CDR3 has 18 residues.

CDR3 protein: CATSRWRISGRRDEQFF. The CDR3 DNA reads TGTGCCACCAGCAGGTGGAGGATTAGCGGGAGGAGGGATGAGCAGTTCTTC. The genes are TRBV15 and TRBJ2-1; 10 bases fit TRBD2. This CDR3 is built from 17 residues. In germline, CDR1 is LNHNV, CDR2 YYDKDF (reference sequence). V trimming: 3 bases; J trimming: 8 bases; junction bases outside the gene matches: 13.

This chain links TRBV5-5 with TRBJ2-2; 8 nucleotides align to TRBD2. Germline-derived CDR1 and CDR2 are SGHKS and YYEKEE (reference sequence). Trimming removed 3 bases from V and 6 bases from J; junction bases left unmatched: 13. This CDR3 is 17 amino acids long. The CDR3 DNA sequence: TGTGCCAGCAGCTGGGGGTTGTTAGCGGGAAAACCCGGGGAGCTGTTTTTT. Protein sequence: CASSWGLLAGKPGELFF.

The rearrangement links TRBV10-3 to TRBJ1-5, with 9 bases aligning to TRBD1. The CDR3 is 13 amino acids. Germline V CDR1 and CDR2: ENHRY, SYGVKD. V lost 6 bases and J lost 5; bases outside the gene matches: 2. The CDR3 is CAIRGDRDQPQHF. In DNA, the CDR3 is TGTGCCATCAGGGGGGACAGGGATCAGCCCCAGCATTTT.

The chain couples TRBV30 to TRBJ1-2; D may be TRBD1 (5 bases). V gave up 5 bases and J gave up 3 bases, with 10 bases separating them. Germline V CDR1 and CDR2: GTSNPN, SVGIG (reference sequence). CDR3 size: 12 residues. In nucleotides, the CDR3 is TGTGCCTGGGGCATAGGGGACTATGGCTACACCTTC. It is translated as CAWGIGDYGYTF.

This clone was counted between two and nine times. The chain couples TRBV7-2 to TRBJ2-5; no definite D call. This CDR3 spans 14 amino acids. The V and J ends lost 2 bases and 5 bases respectively, with 12 bases between them. From germline, CDR1 is SGHTA and CDR2 FQGNSA. The CDR3 DNA reads as TGTGCCAGCAGCTTAAATGGGCGGCGGGAGACCCAGTACTTC. This gives the protein CASSLNGRRETQYF.

This clone was seen only once. The chain is built from TRBV5-6 and TRBJ1-1, with D perhaps matching TRBD1 (5 bases). V was pared by 5 bases and J by 4 bases, with 18 bases between. Germline V gene lookup returns CDR1 SGHDT and CDR2 YYEEEE. CDR3 size: 15 residues. The CDR3, as DNA: TGTGCCAGCAGTCGAGCCGGGATCCAGGGCACTGAAGCTTTCTTT. Its translation is CASSRAGIQGTEAFF.